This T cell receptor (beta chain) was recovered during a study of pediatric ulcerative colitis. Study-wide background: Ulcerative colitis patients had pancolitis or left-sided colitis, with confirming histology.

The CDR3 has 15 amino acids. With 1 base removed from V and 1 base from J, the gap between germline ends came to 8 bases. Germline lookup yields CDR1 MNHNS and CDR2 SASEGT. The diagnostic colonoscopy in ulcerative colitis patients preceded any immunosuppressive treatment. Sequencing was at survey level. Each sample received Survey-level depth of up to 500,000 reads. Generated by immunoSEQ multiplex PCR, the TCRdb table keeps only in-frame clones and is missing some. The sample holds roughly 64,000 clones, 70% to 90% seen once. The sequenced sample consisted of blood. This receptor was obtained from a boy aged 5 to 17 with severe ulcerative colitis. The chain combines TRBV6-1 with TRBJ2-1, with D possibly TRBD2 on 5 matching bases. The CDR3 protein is CASSEGTASYNEQFF. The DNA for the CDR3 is TGTGCCAGCAGTGAAGGGACTGCTTCCTACAATGAGCAGTTCTTC.